Ten or more counts support the clone carrying this T cell receptor beta chain. Amplification of the TCR beta CDR3 regions used RNA transcripts (as template). HTBI-primed first-round RT-PCR preceded second-round multiplex PCR. Via MiXCR, TCRdb re-called the multiplex PCR reads, giving one row per CDR3 protein. This table has fewer than 600,000 distinct CDR3 sequences, under 15% appearing once. This sample was included in a study of Graves' ophthalmopathy and Graves' hyperthyroidism. Ophthalmopathy was moderately-to-severely active, CAS at least 3, NOSPECS at least 4, lasting under 3 months. As diagnostic evidence, clinical symptoms, serum thyroxine, TRAb, thyroid ultrasound and orbital computed tomography were relied upon. The CDR3 has 16 residues. The germline V gene encodes CDR1 MDHEN and CDR2 SYDVKM. Trimming took 8 bases from V and 5 from J, leaving 24 bases between them.

The V and J genes are TRBV28 and TRBJ1-2, with D uncertain. Sequenced sample: blood. The sequence was obtained from a young woman with Graves' ophthalmopathy. DNA for the CDR3: TGTGCCAGCTACGTTATTTGGGCATGGGTTTTTTATGGCTACACCTTC. Protein product: CASYVIWAWVFYGYTF.